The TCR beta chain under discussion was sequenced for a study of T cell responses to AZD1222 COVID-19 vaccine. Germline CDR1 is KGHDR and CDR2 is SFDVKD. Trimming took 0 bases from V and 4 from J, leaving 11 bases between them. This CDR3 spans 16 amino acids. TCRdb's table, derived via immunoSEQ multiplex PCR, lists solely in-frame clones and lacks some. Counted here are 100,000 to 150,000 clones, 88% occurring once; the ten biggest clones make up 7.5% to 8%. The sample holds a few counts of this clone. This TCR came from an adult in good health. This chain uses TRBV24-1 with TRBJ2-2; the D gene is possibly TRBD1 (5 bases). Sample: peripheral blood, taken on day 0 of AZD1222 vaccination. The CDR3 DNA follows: TGTGCCACCAGTGATTTGAAGGGGTTAGTCACCGGGGAGCTGTTTTTT. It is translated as CATSDLKGLVTGELFF.